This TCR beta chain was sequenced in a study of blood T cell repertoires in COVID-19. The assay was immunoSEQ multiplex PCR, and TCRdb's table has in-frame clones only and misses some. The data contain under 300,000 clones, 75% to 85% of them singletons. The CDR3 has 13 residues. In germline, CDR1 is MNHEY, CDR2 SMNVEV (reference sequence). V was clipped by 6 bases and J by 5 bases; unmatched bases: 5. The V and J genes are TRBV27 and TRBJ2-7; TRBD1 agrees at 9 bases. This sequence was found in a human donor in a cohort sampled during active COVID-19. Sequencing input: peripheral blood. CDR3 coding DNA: TGTGCCAGCAGCCGGGACAGGGTTGACGAGCAGTACTTC. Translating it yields CASSRDRVDEQYF.